The sample holds a few counts of the clone carrying this TCR beta chain. What it binds is not known. This record belongs to a study of human T cells and chemical hapten exposure. Whole-study results and caveats: Among TCRs, those above 1 in 1000 frequency were unaffected by DPC sensitization.

Germline V gene lookup returns CDR1 LGHNT and CDR2 FRNRAP. Trimming stripped 4 bases from V and 7 bases from J, with 14 bases between. This CDR3 region has 13 residues. Unique molecular identifiers were attached to individual cDNA molecules within the library. Original processing methods: Counting gave a median of roughly 100,000 TCRs per sample, with values ranging from about 23,224 to 690,600. Using its own MiXCR run on the reads, TCRdb lists one record per CDR3 protein. For this entry, the V and J calls and clone size follow TCRdb and not the study's own pipeline. The sample includes around 120,000 distinct CDR3 sequences, about 7.7% of them seen just once. Whole blood, unfractionated, served as the material for total RNA extraction.

This chain joins TRBV12-5 and TRBJ2-7; TRBD2 might be the D (6 bases). Sequencing was carried out using whole blood. This sequence originates from a human donor in good health. Some clones in this sample may be carry-over from other donors' samples. The CDR3 sequence: CASGSGGLTEQYF. CDR3 DNA sequence: TGTGCTAGTGGTTCCGGGGGACTGACTGAGCAGTACTTC.